This T cell receptor beta chain was observed in a study of shared clonotypes between healthy human individuals. Regarding the study as a whole: Specimens sampled were limited to blood, with tissue repertoires likely differing. The authors expected sequencing depth to affect clonotype sharing among donors.

For unsorted PBMC, 250 to 350 ng DNA per replicate equaled some 32,000 T cell genomes. The repertoire was sequenced with immunoSEQ multiplex PCR; TCRdb's copy has only in-frame clones and lacks some. The sample has some 470,000 clones, about three quarters seen once. Comments on this clone: What it binds is unknown.

Per the germline V gene, CDR1 is DFQATT and CDR2 is SNEGSKA (reference sequence). CDR3 length: 10 amino acids. With 6 bases removed from V and 5 bases from J, the gap between germline ends came to 6 bases. The sequenced sample consisted of PBMCs. The chain recombines TRBV20-1 with TRBJ2-3; D unclear. The receptor comes from a woman between 40 and 55 years old in good health. Some clones in this sample may be carry-over from other donors' samples. The CDR3: CSADVDTQYF. CDR3 coding DNA: TGCAGTGCCGACGTAGATACGCAGTATTTT.